Sequencing of this T cell receptor (beta chain) was carried out in a study of blood T cell repertoires in COVID-19. The wider study: Sources were T cells, B-cell-depleted T cells, or PBMCs; the material itself was cDNA or gDNA.

The CDR3 contains 13 residues. Trimming took 1 base from V and 2 from J, leaving 5 bases between them. Germline values: CDR1 LGHNA, CDR2 YSLEER. Enrolment of Seattle patients took place during active infection, and they were followed longitudinally. In the authors' workflow: Researchers report that nucleated cell counts were estimated from reference gene primer amplification. The repertoire was sequenced with immunoSEQ multiplex PCR; TCRdb's copy has only in-frame clones and lacks some. V and J calls and clone size are given by that table; D and trimming were obtained from the DNA. The table includes under 450,000 clones, about 91% detected once.

The chain recombines TRBV4-3 with TRBJ2-5; a possible D gene is TRBD1 (5 bases). This clonotype was obtained from a woman in her forties with COVID-19, enrolled during active disease. What was sequenced was peripheral blood. CDR3 DNA: TGCGCCAGCAGCCAAGGGACACAAGAGACCCAGTACTTC. Translated, it gives CASSQGTQETQYF.